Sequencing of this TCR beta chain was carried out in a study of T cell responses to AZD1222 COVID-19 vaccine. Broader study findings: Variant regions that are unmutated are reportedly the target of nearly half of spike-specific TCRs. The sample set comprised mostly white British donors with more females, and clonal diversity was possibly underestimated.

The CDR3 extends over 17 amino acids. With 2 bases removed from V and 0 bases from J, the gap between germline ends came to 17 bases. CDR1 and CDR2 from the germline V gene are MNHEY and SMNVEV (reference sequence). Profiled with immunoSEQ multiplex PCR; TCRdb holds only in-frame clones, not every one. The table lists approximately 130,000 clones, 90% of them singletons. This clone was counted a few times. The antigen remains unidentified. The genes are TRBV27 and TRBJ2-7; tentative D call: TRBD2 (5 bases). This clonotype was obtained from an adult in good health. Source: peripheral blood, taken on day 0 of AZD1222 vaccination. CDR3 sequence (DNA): TGTGCCAGCAGTTTAATCGGGCTAGCCCAAACCTCCTACGAGCAGTACTTC. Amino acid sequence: CASSLIGLAQTSYEQYF.